Following are 9 T cell receptor beta chains from one sample sequenced in a study of cytomegalovirus exposure and HLA in healthy donors. PCR was performed using 60 Vbeta and 13 Jbeta primers. Assay: immunoSEQ multiplex PCR; the TCRdb copy retains only in-frame clones and omits some. In the table there are around 76,000 clones, 70% of which are singletons. The sample comprised PBMCs. These receptor sequences come from a woman aged 50 to 60 in good health and CMV-seropositive.

The chain couples TRBV28 to TRBJ1-1, with TRBD1 matching 7 bases. The CDR3 loop spans 15 amino acids. V lost 1 base, J lost 6 bases, and 8 bases stayed unmatched. The germline CDR1 and CDR2 sequences are MDHEN and SYDVKM. Here the CDR3 reads CASSLLGPGGSEAFF. The DNA of the CDR3 is TGTGCCAGCAGTTTATTAGGGCCAGGGGGTTCTGAAGCTTTCTTT.

The rearrangement links TRBV27 to TRBJ1-4; 7 bases are shared with TRBD1. CDR3 length: 15 residues. J gave up 8 bases and V 5 bases, and 11 bases lay outside the gene matches. Germline V gene sequence: CDR1 MNHEY, CDR2 SMNVEV (reference sequence). CDR3 DNA: TGTGCCAGCAGTGGCTTGGACAGGACGGGCGAAAAACTGTTTTTT. This encodes CASSGLDRTGEKLFF.

This chain links TRBV28 with TRBJ1-5; tentative D call: TRBD1 (5 bases). Trimming left V 6 bases short and J 4 bases short, with 10 bases between. Germline CDR1 MDHEN, CDR2 SYDVKM. The CDR3 runs to 13 residues. CDR3: CASSPPGNQPQHF. The CDR3 nucleotides are TGTGCCAGCAGCCCCCCAGGGAATCAGCCCCAGCATTTT. Filled out from reference TRBV28 and TRBJ1-5, the complete variable domain reads DVKVTQSSRYLVKRTGEKVFLECVQDMDHENMFWYRQDPGLGLRLIYFSYDVKMKEKGDIPEGYSVSREKKERFSLILESASTNQTSMYLCASSPPGNQPQHFGDGTRLSIL.

The gene calls are TRBV5-1 and TRBJ1-2, with 7 bases that match TRBD1. Germline trimming cut 0 bases from V and 8 bases from J; bases unmatched to any gene: 4. The germline gives CDR1 SGHRS, CDR2 YFSETQ. This CDR3 has 13 amino acids. CDR3 sequence reads: CASSLEVTGGYTF. The CDR3 DNA follows: TGCGCCAGCAGCTTGGAAGTGACAGGGGGCTACACCTTC.

The V call is TRBV19, the J call TRBJ2-5; TRBD2 is a possible D gene (6 bases). The CDR3 is 14 residues long. Trimming left V 1 base short and J 5 bases short, with 11 bases between. CDR1 is LNHDA, CDR2 SQIVND, per germline (reference sequence). CDR3 coding DNA: TGTGCCAGTAGTATAGGTCGGGAGTGGGAGACCCAGTACTTC. Amino acid sequence: CASSIGREWETQYF.

The CDR3 region has the DNA TGTGCCAGCAGCTGGGGACAGGGGGCTTCTGGAAACACCATATATTTT. It encodes CASSWGQGASGNTIYF. The J gene is TRBJ1-3, the V gene TRBV2; 12 bases are a match to TRBD1. The CDR3 is 16 amino acids. The junction had 4 bases not matched to a gene; V was cut back by 6 bases and J by 1 base. The germline CDR1 and CDR2 sequences are SNHLY and FYNNEI.

This chain links TRBV19 with TRBJ1-1; 9 positions agree with TRBD1. The CDR3 is 13 residues long. Trimming removed 6 bases from V and 5 bases from J; junction bases left unmatched: 4. The germline V gene encodes CDR1 LNHDA and CDR2 SQIVND (reference sequence). CDR3 sequence reads: CASSRQGGTEAFF. The CDR3 DNA reads TGTGCCAGTAGCAGACAGGGGGGAACTGAAGCTTTCTTT.

This clone was seen more than once but under ten times. The rearrangement links TRBV19 to TRBJ1-6; D uncertain. Germline V gene lookup returns CDR1 LNHDA and CDR2 SQIVND (reference sequence). Trimming left V 4 bases short and J 7 bases short, with 11 bases between. The CDR3 runs 14 residues. CDR3 bases: TGTGCCAGTAGTACACCGGGATTCAATTCACCCCTCCACTTT. This codes for CASSTPGFNSPLHF. Full variable domain (outside the CDR3, taken from reference TRBV19 and TRBJ1-6): DGGITQSPKYLFRKEGQNVTLSCEQNLNHDAMYWYRQDPGQGLRLIYYSQIVNDFQKGDIAEGYSVSREKKESFPLTVTSAQKNPTAFYLCASSTPGFNSPLHFGNGTRLTVT.

The CDR3 DNA sequence: TGTGCCAGCTCACTGCACCCTCCGACTAGCGGGGGGGCAGGAGAGCAGTACTTC. Residues: CASSLHPPTSGGAGEQYF. This chain uses TRBV18 with TRBJ2-7; 14 bases are a match to TRBD2. Germline V CDR1 and CDR2: KGHSH, LQKENI. The trim removed 4 bases at V and 7 bases at J, leaving 15 bases unmatched. The CDR3 totals 18 residues. Full variable domain (rest looked up from reference TRBV18 and TRBJ2-7): NAGVMQNPRHLVRRRGQEARLRCSPMKGHSHVYWYRQLPEEGLKFMVYLQKENIIDESGMPKERFSAEFPKEGPSILRIQQVVRGDSAAYFCASSLHPPTSGGAGEQYFGPGTRLTVT.